The 32 T cell receptor beta chains reported below all come from one sample, sequenced in a study of T-cell memory formation after mild COVID-19. TCRdb independently ran MiXCR on the 5' RACE reads; one entry per CDR3 protein. The data show more than 150,000 distinct CDR3 sequences, 9.5% to 13% seen once. The material sequenced was PBMCs or a T cell subset sorted from them (not recorded which). These receptors all come from a man aged 18 to 30 who had mild COVID-19 (a few samples of this study predate the infection). Cell type and time point are not known.

This clonotype was observed a handful of times. V gene TRBV20-1 combines with J gene TRBJ2-3; perhaps TRBD1 as D (5 bases). The V end was cut by 5 bases, the J end by 0 bases, with 15 bases between. This CDR3 has 15 amino acids. The germline CDR1 and CDR2 sequences are DFQATT and SNEGSKA (reference sequence). CDR3 region: CSAGGAGRSTDTQYF. For the CDR3, the DNA is TGCAGTGCTGGTGGGGCCGGACGGAGCACAGATACGCAGTATTTT.

The chain has TRBV28 and TRBJ1-3; no firm D call. V gave up 10 bases and J gave up 8 bases, with 15 bases separating them. This CDR3 has 12 residues. Per the germline V gene, CDR1 is MDHEN and CDR2 is SYDVKM. CDR3 DNA: TGTGCCACCCGACCCCCGGCGGACACCATATATTTT. This gives the protein CATRPPADTIYF.

This clonotype has a handful of counts. The chain employs TRBV7-2 and TRBJ2-3; 7 bases agree with TRBD2. Germline lookup yields CDR1 SGHTA and CDR2 FQGNSA. With V trimmed by 5 bases and J by 2 bases, 4 bases remained unmatched. This CDR3 spans 14 amino acids. CDR3 coding DNA: TGTGCCAGCAGCCGGGACTATTACACAGATACGCAGTATTTT. This sequence encodes CASSRDYYTDTQYF. Based on the CDR3 plus reference TRBV7-2 and TRBJ2-3, the full variable domain is GAGVSQSPSNKVTEKGKDVELRCDPISGHTALYWYRQSLGQGLEFLIYFQGNSAPDKSGLPSDRFSAERTGGSVSTLTIQRTQQEDSAVYLCASSRDYYTDTQYFGPGTRLTVL.

The V and J genes are TRBV7-3 and TRBJ2-1, with 8 positions matching TRBD2. Germline-derived CDR1 and CDR2 are SGHTA and FQGTGA. After removal of 4 bases from V and 8 bases from J, the junction contained 13 bases not matched to a gene. The length of the CDR3 is 16 residues. The CDR3 protein is CASSSQPGTSFDEQFF. DNA for the CDR3: TGTGCCAGCAGCTCCCAACCCGGGACTAGTTTCGATGAGCAGTTCTTC.

The chain combines TRBV19 with TRBJ2-2, with D possibly being TRBD2 (6 bases). Germline values: CDR1 LNHDA, CDR2 SQIVND (reference sequence). V lost 9 bases to trimming and J lost 0 bases, with 20 bases between them. This CDR3 contains 17 residues. CDR3 coding DNA: TGTGCCAGCCCGACGTTGGAGGGGCCCCCGAACACCGGGGAGCTGTTTTTT. As protein: CASPTLEGPPNTGELFF. Complete variable domain (other parts from reference TRBV19 and TRBJ2-2): DGGITQSPKYLFRKEGQNVTLSCEQNLNHDAMYWYRQDPGQGLRLIYYSQIVNDFQKGDIAEGYSVSREKKESFPLTVTSAQKNPTAFYLCASPTLEGPPNTGELFFGEGSRLTVL.

The chain employs TRBV25-1 and TRBJ1-6, with 7 bases matching TRBD1. Germline loops: CDR1 MGHDK, CDR2 SYGVNS. The CDR3 totals 16 residues. Losses at the gene ends were 3 bases for V and 6 bases for J; bases not matched to a gene: 8. The CDR3 DNA is TGTGCCAGCAGTGATCCGTACAGGGGCTTTAATTCACCCCTCCACTTT. Its protein product is CASSDPYRGFNSPLHF.

This clonotype has ten or more counts. The rearrangement links TRBV20-1 to TRBJ1-6; D may be TRBD1 (5 bases). This CDR3 is 14 amino acids long. Looked up from germline, CDR1 is DFQATT and CDR2 is SNEGSKA (reference sequence). Trimming pared 1 base from V and 7 bases from J, leaving 11 bases between. The CDR3 region has the DNA TGCAGTGCTAGAGCCAAGGGGAACAATTCACCCCTCCACTTT. Its translation is CSARAKGNNSPLHF.

This clonotype turned up a few times. The chain employs TRBV12-3 or TRBV12-4 and TRBJ1-1, with no clear D. This CDR3 contains 14 residues. V gave up 2 bases and J gave up 2 bases, with 9 bases separating them. The CDR3 DNA sequence: TGTGCCAGCAGTTTATTGGCGGGCAACACTGAAGCTTTCTTT. Its translation is CASSLLAGNTEAFF.

This chain connects TRBV7-2 to TRBJ1-5, with unresolved D. Between the trimmed V and J ends, which lost 5 bases and 1 base, there was a span of 9 bases. The CDR3 is made up of 14 amino acids. CDR1 SGHTA and CDR2 FQGNSA come from the germline V gene. The CDR3 bases are TGTGCCAGCAGCACCGGACTCAGCAATCAGCCCCAGCATTTT. It codes for CASSTGLSNQPQHF.

This clonotype has at least ten counts. The V gene is TRBV27, the J gene TRBJ2-7; unclear D gene. The V and J ends lost 6 bases and 2 bases respectively, with 14 bases between them. This CDR3 spans 14 amino acids. The germline gives CDR1 MNHEY, CDR2 SMNVEV (reference sequence). CDR3 DNA: TGTGCCAGCAGCAGCAACGACGGACCCTACGAGCAGTACTTC. It specifies CASSSNDGPYEQYF.

This clonotype appeared many times. The chain employs TRBV7-2 and TRBJ2-3; 13 bases are a match to TRBD2. Germline lookup yields CDR1 SGHTA and CDR2 FQGNSA. The junction had 2 bases not matched to a gene; V was cut back by 5 bases and J by 0 bases. This CDR3 has 16 residues. The CDR3 spells CASSRGLAGSTDTQYF. In nucleotides, the CDR3 is TGTGCCAGCAGCCGGGGACTAGCGGGGAGCACAGATACGCAGTATTTT.

This clonotype was counted only a few times. The chain employs TRBV5-1 and TRBJ2-1; TRBD2 agrees at 15 bases. V lost 0 bases to trimming and J lost 0 bases; unmatched junction nucleotides: 7. The CDR3 is 20 residues long. The V gene's germline CDR1 is SGHRS and CDR2 YFSETQ. CDR3 DNA sequence: TGCGCCAGCAGCTTGGATGGGACTAGCGGGGGGTTGAGCTCCTACAATGAGCAGTTCTTC. This codes for CASSLDGTSGGLSSYNEQFF.

The V and J genes are TRBV5-1 and TRBJ2-2; a possible D gene is TRBD2 (6 bases). The length of the CDR3 is 16 residues. CDR1 SGHRS and CDR2 YFSETQ come from the germline V gene. Trimming removed 0 bases at V and 4 bases at J, with 13 bases between. The CDR3 bases are TGCGCCAGCAGCTTGGACGGACAACTAGCCACCGGGGAGCTGTTTTTT. This sequence encodes CASSLDGQLATGELFF.

This clonotype was seen a handful of times. The rearrangement joins TRBV2 to TRBJ2-7, with 13 bases fitting TRBD2. The V segment lost 6 bases and the J segment 4 bases; nucleotides outside the gene matches: 6. The CDR3 consists of 15 residues. Germline assignment: CDR1 SNHLY and CDR2 FYNNEI. The CDR3 DNA is TGTGCCAGCAGAGGACTAGCGGGGGCCCTATACGAGCAGTACGTC. Translating gives CASRGLAGALYEQYV.

The chain combines TRBV29-1 with TRBJ2-3; D ambiguous. The CDR3 is made up of 10 amino acids. Trimming removed 4 bases from V and 4 bases from J, with 3 bases in between. Germline CDR1 reads SQVTM; CDR2 reads ANQGSEA. The CDR3 loop is CSVAADTQYF. In DNA, the CDR3 is TGCAGCGTTGCGGCAGATACGCAGTATTTT.

This chain uses TRBV2 with TRBJ1-1; TRBD1 is a possible D gene (5 bases). The CDR3 spans 14 residues. Germline V gene sequence: CDR1 SNHLY, CDR2 FYNNEI. With 2 bases removed from V and 5 bases from J, the gap between germline ends came to 12 bases. The CDR3 DNA is TGTGCCAGCAGTGAACGGGCAGGGCGTACTGAAGCTTTCTTT. As protein: CASSERAGRTEAFF.

The chain employs TRBV28 and TRBJ2-7, with a weak D call TRBD2 (5 bases). The germline V gene has CDR1 MDHEN and CDR2 SYDVKM. With 7 bases removed from V and 6 bases from J, the gap between germline ends came to 16 bases. This CDR3 comprises 13 residues. The CDR3 loop reads CASMTAGVGEQYV. The CDR3, as DNA: TGTGCCAGCATGACCGCCGGGGTTGGCGAGCAGTACGTC.

V and J are TRBV10-1 and TRBJ2-2; no clear D. The CDR3 length is 14 residues. Trimming removed 4 bases at V and 2 bases at J, with 8 bases between. Germline V CDR1 and CDR2: WNHNN, SYGVQD (reference sequence). CDR3 amino acids: CASSAWGNTGELFF. The CDR3 coding sequence is TGCGCCAGCAGTGCATGGGGAAACACCGGGGAGCTGTTTTTT.

This clonotype was seen a few times. CDR3 coding DNA: TGCAGTGCTGGGGGTGCCGGGACGGGTCAGCCCCAGCATTTT. Its translation is CSAGGAGTGQPQHF. The genes are TRBV20-1 and TRBJ1-5; tentative D call: TRBD1 (5 bases). Germline V lookup: CDR1 DFQATT, CDR2 SNEGSKA (reference sequence). The CDR3 has 14 residues. V lost 5 bases and J 6 bases, leaving 17 bases between the germline ends.

This clonotype has only a few counts. The chain recombines TRBV12-3 or TRBV12-4 with TRBJ1-3; no clear D gene. This CDR3 contains 14 residues. V was trimmed by 7 bases and J by 4 bases, leaving 14 bases between them. DNA for the CDR3: TGTGCCAGCACCACTTCGACACACGGAAACACCATATATTTT. This translates into CASTTSTHGNTIYF.

The sample holds many counts of this clonotype. This chain joins TRBV6-5 and TRBJ2-3; D remains unclear. V gave up 0 bases and J gave up 5 bases, with 12 bases separating them. CDR3 length: 15 amino acids. Per the germline V gene, CDR1 is MNHEY and CDR2 is SVGAGI. The CDR3 region has the DNA TGTGCCAGCAGTTACTCGGGGAAGTTCCGAGATACGCAGTATTTT. Amino acid sequence: CASSYSGKFRDTQYF.

The J gene is TRBJ2-3, the V gene TRBV4-3, with 7 positions matching TRBD2. The V gene's germline CDR1 is LGHNA and CDR2 YSLEER. V shed 6 bases, J shed 1 base, and the junction held 7 bases outside the gene matches. CDR3 length equals 15 residues. The CDR3 protein is CASRVVSGGTDTQYF. DNA for the CDR3: TGCGCCAGCAGAGTTGTCAGCGGGGGCACAGATACGCAGTATTTT.

The chain uses TRBV6-2 or TRBV6-3 and TRBJ2-1; D is undetermined. The V gene lost 10 bases and the J gene lost 3 bases, with 7 bases spanning the gap. CDR1 is MNHEY, CDR2 SVGEGT, per germline. This CDR3 has 11 amino acids. The CDR3: CATQNYNEQFF. The CDR3 DNA sequence: TGTGCCACGCAGAACTACAATGAGCAGTTCTTC.

Ten or more counts support this clonotype. The DNA of the CDR3 is TGTGCCACCAGTGATCCCCCGGCGACTAGCGCCGGGGAGCTGTTTTTT. Its protein is CATSDPPATSAGELFF. The chain employs TRBV24-1 and TRBJ2-2, with 8 bases lining up with TRBD2. The CDR3 spans 16 residues. V lost 3 bases and J lost 6; bases outside the gene matches: 8. The germline CDR1 and CDR2 sequences are KGHDR and SFDVKD.

This clonotype was counted only a few times. This chain joins TRBV7-8 and TRBJ1-5, with 9 bases identical to TRBD1. The CDR3 contains 17 residues. Germline loops: CDR1 SGHVS, CDR2 FQNEAQ. V lost 2 bases, J lost 5 bases, and 10 bases stayed unmatched. The CDR3 DNA sequence: TGTGCCAGCAGCTTACTGGGACAGGGAGGGCCACATCAGCCCCAGCATTTT. Encoded protein: CASSLLGQGGPHQPQHF.

This clonotype was seen more than once but under ten times. V and J are TRBV7-9 and TRBJ2-1, with 7 nucleotides matching TRBD1. With 1 base clipped from V and 9 bases from J, the junction kept 6 bases outside the gene matches. This CDR3 is built from 14 residues. From germline, CDR1 is SEHNR and CDR2 FQNEAQ (reference sequence). The CDR3 reads CASSLDDRAAEQFF. CDR3 bases: TGTGCCAGCAGCTTAGACGACAGGGCGGCTGAGCAGTTCTTC.

This clonotype has only a few counts. This chain uses TRBV12-3 or TRBV12-4 with TRBJ2-3; a weak D match, TRBD1 (5 bases). The CDR3 covers 14 residues. V was clipped by 6 bases and J by 1 base, with 11 bases between them. The CDR3 DNA reads as TGTGCCAGCAGATCAGGGCTGGGCACAGATACGCAGTATTTT. The encoded protein is CASRSGLGTDTQYF.

The sample holds a few counts of this clonotype. The chain has TRBV7-9 and TRBJ2-3, with D perhaps matching TRBD1 (6 bases). CDR1 and CDR2 from the germline V gene are SEHNR and FQNEAQ (reference sequence). Trimming removed 1 base at V and 7 bases at J, with 12 bases between. The CDR3 runs 14 residues. CDR3 protein: CASSLVGTTNTQYF. The DNA of the CDR3 is TGTGCCAGCAGCTTAGTAGGGACAACGAATACGCAGTATTTT.

This clonotype was found a few times. The rearrangement joins TRBV5-1 to TRBJ2-3, with 10 bases lining up with TRBD1. The CDR3 runs to 16 residues. V trimming: 2 bases; J trimming: 4 bases; junction bases outside the gene matches: 7. The V gene's germline CDR1 is SGHRS and CDR2 YFSETQ. CDR3 in amino acids: CASSFWGGQGADTQYF. For the CDR3, the DNA is TGCGCCAGCAGCTTTTGGGGCGGACAGGGGGCAGATACGCAGTATTTT.

This chain connects TRBV10-3 to TRBJ2-7; no firm D call. The CDR3 length is 13 residues. From germline, CDR1 is ENHRY and CDR2 SYGVKD. Trimming cost V 0 bases and J 7 bases, with 10 bases left between them. The CDR3 is CAISESEFGEQYF. CDR3 DNA: TGTGCCATCAGTGAGTCTGAGTTTGGGGAGCAGTACTTC.

In this sample, this clonotype turned up a few times. This sequence joins TRBV5-4 and TRBJ2-7; D uncertain. The CDR3 is 13 residues long. V gave up 3 bases and J gave up 0 bases, with 7 bases separating them. From germline, CDR1 is SGHNT and CDR2 YYREEE (reference sequence). The CDR3 DNA reads as TGTGCCAGCAGCTCTGCTAGCTCCTACGAGCAGTACGTC. Protein product: CASSSASSYEQYV.

In this sample, this clonotype turned up a few times. V usage is TRBV18 and J usage is TRBJ2-7; the D is unclear. The germline V gene has CDR1 KGHSH and CDR2 LQKENI. The V gene lost 0 bases and the J gene lost 2 bases, with 8 bases spanning the gap. This CDR3 has 14 amino acids. DNA of the CDR3: TGTGCCAGCTCACCACCGATCAGTACCTACGAGCAGTACTTC. This encodes CASSPPISTYEQYF. Full variable domain (missing parts from reference TRBV18 and TRBJ2-7): NAGVMQNPRHLVRRRGQEARLRCSPMKGHSHVYWYRQLPEEGLKFMVYLQKENIIDESGMPKERFSAEFPKEGPSILRIQQVVRGDSAAYFCASSPPISTYEQYFGPGTRLTVT.